A selection of T cell receptor beta chains follows, all from one sample in a study of early T cells in non-severe SARS-CoV-2 infection. TCRdb independently ran MiXCR on the 5' RACE reads; one entry per CDR3 protein. This table has about 72,000 distinct CDR3 sequences, 10% appearing once. This specimen consisted of whole blood, obtained at baseline. These receptors originate from an adult who was a healthcare worker with PCR-confirmed SARS-CoV-2 infection or an uninfected control (not recorded which). The CDR3 runs from the conserved cysteine through the conserved F or W. Each record gives: J gene, V gene, clone size, D gene, CDR3 DNA, CDR3 protein. A D gene is named only where the DNA matches it firmly. Only part of the rows carry a size: once, few, many, or a class if the clone is expanded.

>TRBJ1-2|TRBV2|many|TRBD1
TGTGCCAGCAGGGCGGACAGGGGAACCCCTAACTATGGCTACACCTTC
CASRADRGTPNYGYTF
>TRBJ2-1|TRBV9|NA|TRBD2
TGTGCCAGCAGCGTAGGAGCGGGGGGAGGCAATGAGCAGTTCTTC
CASSVGAGGGNEQFF
>TRBJ2-2|TRBV5-6|few|TRBD2
TGTGCCAGCAGCCCCGAACCGGGACTAGCGGTTAAGAACACCGGGGAGCTGTTTTTT
CASSPEPGLAVKNTGELFF
>TRBJ2-7|TRBV7-9|NA|NA
TGTGCCAGCAGCTCTTGGAGCTACGAGCAGTACTTC
CASSSWSYEQYF
>TRBJ2-7|TRBV19|many|NA
TGTGCCAGTAGTAGGCAGGCCGAATCTCCCTACGAGCAGTACTTC
CASSRQAESPYEQYF
>TRBJ2-3|TRBV11-2|few|NA
TGTGCCAGCAGCTTCCGAGGTAGCGGAGGGGATACGCAGTATTTT
CASSFRGSGGDTQYF
>TRBJ2-7|TRBV21-1|NA|NA
TGTGCCAGCAGCAAGGGTCAGGGCTACGAGCAGTACTTC
CASSKGQGYEQYF
>TRBJ2-3|TRBV27|few|TRBD2
TGTGCCAGCAGTCCCTGGACTAGCGGCACAGATACGCAGTATTTT
CASSPWTSGTDTQYF
>TRBJ2-7|TRBV11-2|few|NA
TGTGCCAGCAGCTTATTCAGGGAAGCCTACGAGCAGTACTTC
CASSLFREAYEQYF
>TRBJ1-3|TRBV12-3/TRBV12-4|few|NA
TGTGCCACTCAGTTCTCTGAAAACACCATATATTTT
CATQFSENTIYF
>TRBJ1-4|TRBV2|few|NA
TGTGCCAGCGACGGGTCAAGGTGGGGGCCCGATGAAAAACTGTTTTTT
CASDGSRWGPDEKLFF
>TRBJ2-7|TRBV6-6|few|TRBD2
TGTGCCAGCGGGAGGGTTCGGGGCGAGCAGTACTTC
CASGRVRGEQYF
>TRBJ2-2|TRBV6-4|NA|NA
NA
CASSPPGTGYSPGSCFF
>TRBJ2-5|TRBV9|many|NA
TGTGCCAGCAGCGTAGGGGGGTTTGAAGGGAACTGGAAAGAGACCCAGTACTTC
CASSVGGFEGNWKETQYF
>TRBJ2-5|TRBV11-2|NA|NA
TGTGCCAGCAGCTCGCATGAGACCCAGTACTTC
CASSSHETQYF
>TRBJ2-3|TRBV21-1|NA|NA
TGTGCCAGCACCTTTAGGGGGGGGCAGGCCACAGATACGCAGTATTTT
CASTFRGGQATDTQYF